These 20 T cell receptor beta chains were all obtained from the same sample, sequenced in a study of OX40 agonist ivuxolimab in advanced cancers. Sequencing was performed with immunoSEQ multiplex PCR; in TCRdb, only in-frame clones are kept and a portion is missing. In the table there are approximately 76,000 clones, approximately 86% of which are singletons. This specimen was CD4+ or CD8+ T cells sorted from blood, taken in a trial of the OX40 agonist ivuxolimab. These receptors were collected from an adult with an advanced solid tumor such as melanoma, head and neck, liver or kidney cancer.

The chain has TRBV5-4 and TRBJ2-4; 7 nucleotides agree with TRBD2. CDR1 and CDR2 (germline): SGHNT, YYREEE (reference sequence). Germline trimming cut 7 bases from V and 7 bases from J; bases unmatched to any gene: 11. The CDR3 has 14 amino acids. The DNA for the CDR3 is TGTGCCAGCGGGAGAGAGAGCGGGGCGAACATTCAGTACTTC. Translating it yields CASGRESGANIQYF.

The CDR3 region has the DNA TGTGCCAGCGCCTCATGGGGTGGCGCAGATACGCAGTATTTT. Translation: CASASWGGADTQYF. The genes are TRBV11-3 and TRBJ2-3, with D uncertain. Deletions cut 8 bases from V and 4 bases from J, with 16 bases between. CDR1 and CDR2 from the germline V gene are SGHNT and YENEEA. The length of the CDR3 is 14 residues.

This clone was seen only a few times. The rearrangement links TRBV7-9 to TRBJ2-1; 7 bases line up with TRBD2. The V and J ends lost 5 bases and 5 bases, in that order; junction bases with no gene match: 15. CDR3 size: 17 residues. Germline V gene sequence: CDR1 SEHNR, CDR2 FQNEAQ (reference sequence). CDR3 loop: CASSPLGVGGGNNEQFF. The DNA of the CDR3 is TGTGCCAGCAGCCCACTCGGCGTGGGGGGGGGAAACAATGAGCAGTTCTTC.

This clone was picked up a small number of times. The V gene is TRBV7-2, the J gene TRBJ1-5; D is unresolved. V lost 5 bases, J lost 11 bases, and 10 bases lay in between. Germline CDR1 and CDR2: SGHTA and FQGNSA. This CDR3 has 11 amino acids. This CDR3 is CASSLGRTQHF. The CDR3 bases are TGTGCCAGCAGCCTCGGGCGTACCCAGCATTTT.

The CDR3 sequence is CASSLVGYTEAFF. The CDR3 coding sequence is TGTGCCAGCAGCTTAGTGGGTTACACTGAAGCTTTCTTT. V is TRBV7-9 and J is TRBJ1-1; no clear D. Germline loops: CDR1 SEHNR, CDR2 FQNEAQ (reference sequence). The CDR3 has 13 amino acids. V was shortened by 1 base and J by 3 bases, with 6 bases between the two germline ends.

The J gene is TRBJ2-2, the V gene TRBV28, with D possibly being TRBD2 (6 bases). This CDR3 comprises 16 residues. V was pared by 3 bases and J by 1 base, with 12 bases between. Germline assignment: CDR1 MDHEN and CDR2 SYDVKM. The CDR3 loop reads CASSLRREVNTGELFF. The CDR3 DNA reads TGTGCCAGCAGTTTGCGCAGGGAGGTGAACACCGGGGAGCTGTTTTTT.

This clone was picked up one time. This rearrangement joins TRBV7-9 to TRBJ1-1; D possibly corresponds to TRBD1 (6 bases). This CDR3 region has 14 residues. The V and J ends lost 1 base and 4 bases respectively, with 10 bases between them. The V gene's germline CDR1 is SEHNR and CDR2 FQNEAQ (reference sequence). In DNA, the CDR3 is TGTGCCAGCAGCTTAGGCTGGGGGCGCACTGAAGCTTTCTTT. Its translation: CASSLGWGRTEAFF. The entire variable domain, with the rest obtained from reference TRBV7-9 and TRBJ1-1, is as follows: DTGVSQNPRHKITKRGQNVTFRCDPISEHNRLYWYRQTLGQGPEFLTYFQNEAQLEKSRLLSDRFSAERPKGSFSTLEIQRTEQGDSAMYLCASSLGWGRTEAFFGQGTRLTVV.

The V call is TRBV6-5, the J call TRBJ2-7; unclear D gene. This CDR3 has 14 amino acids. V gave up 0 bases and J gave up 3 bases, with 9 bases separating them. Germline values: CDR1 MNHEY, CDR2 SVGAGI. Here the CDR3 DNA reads TGTGCCAGCAGTTACTCGGGCAGCCACTACGAGCAGTACTTC. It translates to CASSYSGSHYEQYF.

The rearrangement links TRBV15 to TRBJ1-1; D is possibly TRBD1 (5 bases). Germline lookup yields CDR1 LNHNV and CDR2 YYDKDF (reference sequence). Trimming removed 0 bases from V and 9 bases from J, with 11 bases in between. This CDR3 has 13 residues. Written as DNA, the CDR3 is TGTGCCACCAGCAGAGATCTGGGGGAGAAAGCTTTCTTT. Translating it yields CATSRDLGEKAFF.

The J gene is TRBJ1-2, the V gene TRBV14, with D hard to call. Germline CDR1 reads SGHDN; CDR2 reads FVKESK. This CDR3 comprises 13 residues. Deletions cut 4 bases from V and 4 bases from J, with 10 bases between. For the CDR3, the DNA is TGTGCCAGCAGCCCGCTGGCAGCCTATGGCTACACCTTC. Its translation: CASSPLAAYGYTF.

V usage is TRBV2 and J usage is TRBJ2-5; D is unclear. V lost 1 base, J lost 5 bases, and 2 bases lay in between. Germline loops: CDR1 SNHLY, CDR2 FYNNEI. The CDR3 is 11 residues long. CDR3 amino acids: CASSEEETQYF. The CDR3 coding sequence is TGTGCCAGCAGTGAAGAGGAGACCCAGTACTTC.

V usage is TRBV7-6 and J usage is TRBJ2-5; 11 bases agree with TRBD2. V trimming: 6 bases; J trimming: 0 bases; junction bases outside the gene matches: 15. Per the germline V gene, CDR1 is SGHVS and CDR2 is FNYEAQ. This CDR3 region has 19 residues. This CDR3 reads CASRRNPTASGGNQETQYF. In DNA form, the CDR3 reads TGTGCCAGCAGAAGAAACCCCACCGCTAGCGGGGGGAACCAAGAGACCCAGTACTTC.

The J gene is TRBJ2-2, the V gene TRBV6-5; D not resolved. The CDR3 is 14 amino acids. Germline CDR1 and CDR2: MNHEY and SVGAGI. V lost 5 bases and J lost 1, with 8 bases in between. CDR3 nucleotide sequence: TGTGCCAGCAGTGTGACGGGGAACACCGGGGAGCTGTTTTTT. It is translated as CASSVTGNTGELFF.

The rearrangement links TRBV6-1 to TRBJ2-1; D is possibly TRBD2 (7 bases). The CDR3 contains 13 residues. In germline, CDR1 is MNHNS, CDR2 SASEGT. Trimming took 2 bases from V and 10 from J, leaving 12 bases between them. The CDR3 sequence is CASSERGGAEQFF. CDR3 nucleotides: TGTGCCAGCAGTGAAAGGGGGGGAGCGGAGCAGTTCTTC.

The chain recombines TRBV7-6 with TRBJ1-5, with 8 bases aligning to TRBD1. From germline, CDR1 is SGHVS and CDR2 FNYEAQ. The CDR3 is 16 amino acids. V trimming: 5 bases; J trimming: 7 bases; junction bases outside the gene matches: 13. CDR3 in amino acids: CASSRDTGGGGQPQHF. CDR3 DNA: TGTGCCAGCAGCCGCGACACAGGGGGAGGGGGACAGCCCCAGCATTTT.

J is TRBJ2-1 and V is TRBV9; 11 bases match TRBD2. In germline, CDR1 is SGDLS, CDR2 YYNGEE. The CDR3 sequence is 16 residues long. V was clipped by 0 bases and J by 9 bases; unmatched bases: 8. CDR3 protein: CASSVAVTSGIGEQFF. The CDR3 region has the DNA TGTGCCAGCAGCGTAGCAGTGACTAGCGGGATTGGTGAGCAGTTCTTC.

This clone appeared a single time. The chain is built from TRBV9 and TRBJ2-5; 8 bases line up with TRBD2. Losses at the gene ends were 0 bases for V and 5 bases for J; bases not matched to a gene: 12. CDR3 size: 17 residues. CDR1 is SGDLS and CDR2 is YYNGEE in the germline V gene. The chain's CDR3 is CASSVDVGGGLRETQYF. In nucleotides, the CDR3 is TGTGCCAGCAGCGTAGATGTCGGCGGGGGGCTTAGGGAGACCCAGTACTTC.

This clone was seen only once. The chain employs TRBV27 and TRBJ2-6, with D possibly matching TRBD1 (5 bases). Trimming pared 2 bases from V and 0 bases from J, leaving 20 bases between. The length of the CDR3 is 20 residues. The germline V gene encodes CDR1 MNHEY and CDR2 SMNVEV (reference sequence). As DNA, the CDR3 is TGTGCCAGCAGTTTACGTTCAGGGCCCGAACTTAGCTCTGGGGCCAACGTCCTGACTTTC. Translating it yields CASSLRSGPELSSGANVLTF.

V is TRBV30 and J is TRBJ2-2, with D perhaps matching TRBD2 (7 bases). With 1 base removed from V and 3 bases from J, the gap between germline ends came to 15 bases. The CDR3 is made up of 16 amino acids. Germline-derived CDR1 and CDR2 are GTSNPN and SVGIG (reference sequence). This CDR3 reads CAWSDPVGGHTGELFF. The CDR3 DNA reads TGTGCCTGGAGTGACCCCGTGGGGGGGCACACCGGGGAGCTGTTTTTT.

The CDR3 spells CATAGVGNEQFF. CDR3 in DNA: TGTGCCACAGCGGGAGTAGGTAATGAGCAGTTCTTC. The V gene is TRBV10-3, the J gene TRBJ2-1; TRBD2 agrees at 8 bases. V shed 10 bases and J 7 bases; nucleotides not matched to a gene: 6. This CDR3 comprises 12 residues. Germline V gene sequence: CDR1 ENHRY, CDR2 SYGVKD.